This T cell receptor beta chain emerged from a study of cytomegalovirus exposure and HLA in healthy donors. General study results and limits: Later, an analysis showed that TCR beta chains associated with HLA were more clonally expanded than others that were equally common. Highly shared sequence variants in one cluster were likely a sequencing artifact. A few V segments could not be told apart, such as TRBV6-2 and TRBV6-3, and were left out. Later analysis showed TCR association rates varying by HLA locus, highest for DRB1 and lowest for HLA-C.

The CDR3 consists of 16 residues. Germline CDR1 SGHTA, CDR2 FQGNSA. The V and J ends lost 1 base and 1 base respectively, with 12 bases between them. Notes on this clone: The antigen is undetermined.

This PCR relied on a set of 60 Vbeta primers and 13 Jbeta primers. Generated by immunoSEQ multiplex PCR, the TCRdb table keeps only in-frame clones and is missing some. The sample contains more than 95,000 clones, about four fifths of which appear only once. The J gene is TRBJ2-3, the V gene TRBV7-2; D perhaps matches TRBD1 (5 bases). Material: PBMCs. The sequence derives from a woman aged 25-40 years in good health and CMV-seronegative. For the CDR3, the DNA is TGTGCCAGCAGCTTAGAGGGGAACTTTGGCACAGATACGCAGTATTTT. Translation gives CASSLEGNFGTDTQYF.